This entry lists 14 T cell receptor beta chains sequenced from one sample in a study of T cell changes during pregnancy in multiple sclerosis (dated by TCRdb to the late 2010s). Receptors were amplified or captured by the immunoSEQ multiplex PCR assay. TCRdb stores this immuneACCESS table with in-frame sequences only. Part of the clones is absent; in the studies checked, under half of the shortfall reflects unresolved V genes, and no reason is known for the rest. For this sample the table gives tens of thousands of clones, of which 75% to 95% were detected only once. The ten largest clones take up about 0.75% of the sample. This specimen was peripheral blood, taken in the third trimester of pregnancy. All receptors derive from a female donor in good health, enrolled as a control in a pregnancy study.

The J gene is TRBJ1-2, the V gene TRBV6-5; 11 bases match TRBD1. CDR1 and CDR2 (germline): MNHEY, SVGAGI. The CDR3 sequence is 15 residues long. The V segment lost 3 bases and the J segment 6 bases; nucleotides outside the gene matches: 6. This chain's CDR3 is CASSYTGTGGDGYTF. In nucleotides, the CDR3 is TGTGCCAGCAGTTATACCGGGACAGGGGGTGATGGCTACACCTTC.

The chain joins TRBV5-1 to TRBJ2-5; perhaps TRBD1 as D (6 bases). The CDR3 spans 14 residues. V was clipped by 0 bases and J by 3 bases, with 9 bases between them. The germline V gene has CDR1 SGHRS and CDR2 YFSETQ. CDR3 in amino acids: CASSLGGQKETQYF. CDR3 nucleotide sequence: TGCGCCAGCAGCTTGGGTGGACAGAAAGAGACCCAGTACTTC.

In this sample, this clone turned up once. The CDR3 sequence is CASSKVASGGNNEQFF. The CDR3 DNA reads as TGTGCCAGCAGCAAAGTGGCTAGCGGGGGTAACAATGAGCAGTTCTTC. This chain uses TRBV21-1 with TRBJ2-1; TRBD2 was called by the table and not checked on the DNA. TRBV21-1 is labeled a pseudogene. CDR3 length: 16 amino acids.

This sequence joins TRBV20-1 and TRBJ1-5; D remains ambiguous. V was trimmed by 4 bases and J by 9 bases, leaving 10 bases between them. Germline-derived CDR1 and CDR2 are DFQATT and SNEGSKA (reference sequence). CDR3 length: 11 amino acids. Here the CDR3 DNA reads TGCAGTGCTATCCGGGAGGGGCCCCAGCATTTT. It yields the protein CSAIREGPQHF.

The chain couples TRBV27 to TRBJ2-1; 13 nucleotides line up with TRBD2. The CDR3 consists of 17 residues. V lost 5 bases, J lost 15 bases, and 19 bases stayed unmatched. Per the germline V gene, CDR1 is MNHEY and CDR2 is SMNVEV (reference sequence). The CDR3 region has the DNA TGTGCCAGCAGTCCCACCCCCGGGACTAGCGGGAAGCAGGCATCGTTCTTC. Translating it yields CASSPTPGTSGKQASFF.

The rearrangement uses TRBV2 and TRBJ1-5, with 9 bases fitting TRBD1. The germline gives CDR1 SNHLY, CDR2 FYNNEI. The CDR3 covers 15 residues. V lost 5 bases and J lost 4; bases outside the gene matches: 6. In nucleotides, the CDR3 is TGTGCCAGCAGTAGGGAGACAGGGGGGAATCAGCCCCAGCATTTT. Its protein product is CASSRETGGNQPQHF.

The CDR3 protein is CASSIGGAYQPQHF. In nucleotides, the CDR3 is TGTGCCAGTAGTATCGGTGGAGCATATCAGCCCCAGCATTTT. This chain joins TRBV19 and TRBJ1-5; D is undetermined. Germline lookup yields CDR1 LNHDA and CDR2 SQIVND (reference sequence). CDR3 length: 14 amino acids. The V gene lost 3 bases and the J gene lost 5 bases, with 11 bases spanning the gap.

This chain connects TRBV7-9 to TRBJ2-7, with TRBD2 identical over 10 bases. CDR1 SEHNR and CDR2 FQNEAQ come from the germline V gene (reference sequence). This CDR3 has 18 amino acids. The V segment lost 0 bases and the J segment 1 base; nucleotides outside the gene matches: 9. This chain's CDR3 is CASSLAGSSGSRSYEQYF. The CDR3 bases are TGTGCCAGCAGCTTAGCGGGTTCTAGCGGGAGTCGTTCCTACGAGCAGTACTTC.

The chain uses TRBV25-1 and TRBJ1-3, with unresolved D. V was clipped by 6 bases and J by 1 base, with 10 bases between them. This CDR3 contains 14 residues. Germline CDR1 and CDR2: MGHDK and SYGVNS. The CDR3 is CASRVAVSGNTIYF. CDR3 DNA sequence: TGTGCCAGCAGAGTAGCAGTATCTGGAAACACCATATATTTT.

This chain joins TRBV2 and TRBJ2-7; tentatively, D is TRBD2 (6 bases). In germline, CDR1 is SNHLY, CDR2 FYNNEI. The V end was cut by 2 bases, the J end by 5 bases, with 10 bases between. The CDR3 length is 13 residues. DNA of the CDR3: TGTGCCAGCAGTGAAAGGACTATCCACGAGCAGTACTTC. This gives the protein CASSERTIHEQYF.

The genes are TRBV15 and TRBJ1-4, with 7 bases identical to TRBD1. The CDR3 contains 15 residues. The V gene end was trimmed by 1 base and the J gene end by 10 bases; junction bases not matched to a gene: 9. CDR1 LNHNV and CDR2 YYDKDF come from the germline V gene (reference sequence). In nucleotides, the CDR3 is TGTGCCACCAGCAGAGGCCTGAGTCAGGGGGTAAAACTGTTTTTT. Protein sequence: CATSRGLSQGVKLFF.

This clone appeared once. The chain links TRBV14 to TRBJ2-7; TRBD1 aligns across 7 bases. Germline assignment: CDR1 SGHDN and CDR2 FVKESK. The CDR3 contains 15 residues. The ends lost 1 base at V and 4 bases at J; junction bases unmatched: 7. The CDR3 nucleotides are TGTGCCAGCAGCCAAGTTGGCGACAGGGAGTACGAGCAGTACTTC. Its protein product is CASSQVGDREYEQYF.

The genes are TRBV19 and TRBJ2-7; weak D call: TRBD1 (6 bases). This CDR3 is built from 14 residues. From germline, CDR1 is LNHDA and CDR2 SQIVND (reference sequence). The ends were cut back, 4 bases at V and 2 bases at J, with 12 bases in the middle. The CDR3 DNA reads as TGTGCCAGTAGTAACCGGGACAAACCCTACGAGCAGTACTTC. This gives the protein CASSNRDKPYEQYF.

The J gene is TRBJ1-1, the V gene TRBV5-1; 9 bases match TRBD1. Germline assignment: CDR1 SGHRS and CDR2 YFSETQ. V dropped 3 bases and J dropped 7; count of bases not matched to a gene: 10. This CDR3 region has 15 residues. CDR3 region: CASSSGTGPWGEAFF. The CDR3 coding sequence is TGCGCCAGCAGCTCCGGGACAGGGCCGTGGGGTGAAGCTTTCTTT.